Following are 9 T cell receptor beta chains from one sample sequenced in a study of spatial heterogeneity in lung cancer. Time point given: sample taken at primary tumor resection. Whole RNA was taken from tumor, nontumor lung or frozen PBMC; it was then sequenced unsorted. TCRdb re-analysed the 5' RACE reads in MiXCR, keeping a single row per CDR3 protein. The table records fewer than 55,000 distinct CDR3 sequences, 7.5% to 9% of them present only once. Sequencing used PBMCs, obtained at surgery. The source is a female donor with early-stage non-small cell lung cancer.

There are a few counts of this clonotype. CDR3 sequence reads: CSAHTGQGDVGYTF. Written as DNA, the CDR3 is TGCAGTGCACATACAGGACAGGGGGATGTGGGCTACACCTTC. The V call is TRBV20-1, the J call TRBJ1-2, with TRBD1 matching 10 bases. V shed 6 bases, J shed 8 bases, and the junction held 12 bases outside the gene matches. CDR3 length: 14 amino acids. Looked up from germline, CDR1 is DFQATT and CDR2 is SNEGSKA (reference sequence).

Ten or more counts support this clonotype. The chain uses TRBV30 and TRBJ2-7, with 12 positions matching TRBD1. The CDR3 spans 13 residues. V dropped 4 bases and J dropped 6; count of bases not matched to a gene: 4. Germline values: CDR1 GTSNPN, CDR2 SVGIG (reference sequence). CDR3: CAWNRDRGLEQYF. Written as DNA, the CDR3 is TGTGCCTGGAACCGGGACAGGGGGCTCGAGCAGTACTTC.

The chain carries TRBV18 and TRBJ2-7, with 8 bases lining up with TRBD1. Germline loops: CDR1 KGHSH, CDR2 LQKENI. J lost 0 bases, V lost 3 bases, and 1 base had no gene match. CDR3 size: 14 residues. CDR3 bases: TGTGCCAGCTCACCCGGGACAGGCTCCTACGAGCAGTACTTC. Protein: CASSPGTGSYEQYF.

This clonotype was seen only a few times. J is TRBJ2-6 and V is TRBV3-1; 12 bases line up with TRBD1. V gave up 1 base and J gave up 4 bases; unmatched junction bases: 2. The V gene's germline CDR1 is LGHDT and CDR2 YNNKEL (reference sequence). This CDR3 region has 17 residues. CDR3 DNA: TGTGCCAGCAGCCAAGGGGACAGGGGGCTGGGGGCCAACGTCCTGACTTTC. This translates into CASSQGDRGLGANVLTF.

The V and J genes are TRBV29-1 and TRBJ1-2; D not certain. There are 14 residues in the CDR3. Trimming took off 1 base at V and 4 bases at J, with 13 bases between the two ends. Germline-derived CDR1 and CDR2 are SQVTM and ANQGSEA. This CDR3 reads CSVEVSVGLYGYTF. CDR3 coding DNA: TGCAGCGTTGAAGTCTCGGTAGGGCTCTATGGCTACACCTTC.

The table lists this clonotype with many counts. The chain recombines TRBV6-2 or TRBV6-3 with TRBJ1-1; D unresolved. Germline V gives CDR1 MNHEY, CDR2 SVGEGT. Trimming stripped 0 bases from V and 2 bases from J, with 7 bases between. The CDR3 is made up of 14 amino acids. CDR3 DNA sequence: TGTGCCAGCAGTTACTCTTTATACAACACTGAAGCTTTCTTT. Residues: CASSYSLYNTEAFF.

The table lists this clonotype with a few counts. V and J are TRBV6-6 and TRBJ1-1, with TRBD1 as a possible D gene (5 bases). V lost 2 bases and J 5 bases, leaving 9 bases between the germline ends. Per the germline V gene, CDR1 is MNHNY and CDR2 is SVGAGI (reference sequence). The CDR3 extends over 13 amino acids. For the CDR3, the DNA is TGTGCCAGCAGTTACGGGGGAGAGACTGAAGCTTTCTTT. The encoded protein is CASSYGGETEAFF.

This clonotype was seen a handful of times. This chain links TRBV2 with TRBJ1-6, with D possibly TRBD1 on 6 matching bases. Germline values: CDR1 SNHLY, CDR2 FYNNEI. The V gene lost 8 bases and the J gene lost 10 bases, with 15 bases spanning the gap. CDR3 length: 13 residues. CDR3 loop: CASGGLRASPLHF. The CDR3 region has the DNA TGTGCCAGCGGGGGGCTCCGGGCCTCACCCCTCCACTTT.

This clonotype showed up just a few times. The V call is TRBV4-2, the J call TRBJ1-5; D ambiguous. In germline, CDR1 is LGHNA, CDR2 YNFKEQ. CDR3 length: 14 amino acids. V lost 0 bases and J 1 base, leaving 4 bases between the germline ends. CDR3 in amino acids: CASSQEASNQPQHF. As DNA, the CDR3 is TGTGCCAGCAGCCAAGAAGCCAGCAATCAGCCCCAGCATTTT.